The clone carrying this TCR beta chain was seen only once. The data originate from a study of blood T cell repertoires in COVID-19. The wider study: Acute and convalescent COVID-19 samples came from the United States, Italy and Spain. T cells, B-cell-depleted T cells, or PBMCs supplied cDNA or gDNA.

Germline V gene data show CDR1 as SGHRS and CDR2 as YFSETQ. With 4 bases clipped from V and 5 bases from J, the junction kept 11 bases outside the gene matches. The CDR3 extends over 15 amino acids. Authors' methods: Estimation of nucleated cell counts was performed using reference gene primer amplification. Profiling relied on immunoSEQ multiplex PCR, and the TCRdb table lists in-frame clones only, not all of them. The DNA was the basis for D and trimming; V, J and clone size are from that table. The sample lists about 250,000 clones, just under 85% occurring once. Sequencing was carried out using peripheral blood. This receptor was obtained from a man older than 75 with acute or convalescent COVID-19. This chain connects TRBV5-1 to TRBJ2-7, with 8 positions matching TRBD1. The CDR3 region has the DNA TGCGCCAGCAGCCCGGTCGGACAGGGAATCAACGAGCAGTACTTC. Its translation: CASSPVGQGINEQYF.